This TCR beta chain was recovered during a study of vaccination and CD4 T cells after COVID-19. The overall study: A median of 101 days (range 35 to 161) separated diagnosis from post-COVID sampling.

V was clipped by 6 bases and J by 4 bases, with 16 bases between them. Germline CDR1 SNHLY, CDR2 FYNNEI. The CDR3 is 15 amino acids. A remark on this clonotype: As yet, its antigen is unknown.

Study findings and constraints: Detection of a median around 83% of reactive clones in convalescent patients was confined to the period after vaccination.

With the Oncomine TCR Beta short-read assay, DNA from cultured CD4+ T cells was sequenced. TCRdb independently ran MiXCR on the PCR reads; one entry per CDR3 protein. The data show approximately 10,000 distinct CDR3 sequences, roughly 25% seen once. Treatment of the sample: approximately 10-day PBMC culture with coronavirus spike peptide pools or control peptides (ViraFEST assay). Both day 3 and day 7 involved replacing half of the medium with fresh IL-2 medium. Sequencing used CD4+ T cells from blood, cultured in vitro, obtained before SARS-CoV-2 vaccination. The clonotype originates from a human donor who received a COVID-19 vaccine. The chain recombines TRBV2 with TRBJ1-3; D is possibly TRBD1 (5 bases). The CDR3 sequence is CASREGLKQGNTIYF. CDR3 coding DNA: TGTGCCAGCAGGGAGGGGCTTAAACAAGGAAACACCATATATTTT.